A single sample is the source of the 20 T cell receptor beta chains below, sequenced in a study of blood T cell repertoires in COVID-19. Profiling relied on immunoSEQ multiplex PCR, and the TCRdb table lists in-frame clones only, not all of them. The table records hundreds of thousands of clones, around 83% of them present only once. Sequenced input: peripheral blood. These receptors were obtained from a man older than 75 with acute or convalescent COVID-19.

The genes are TRBV2 and TRBJ2-3; tentative D call: TRBD2 (5 bases). Trimming took off 6 bases at V and 3 bases at J, with 13 bases between the two ends. Germline V gene lookup returns CDR1 SNHLY and CDR2 FYNNEI. This CDR3 is 14 amino acids long. CDR3 nucleotides: TGTGCCAGCAGCGGTGACTGGACTACAGATACGCAGTATTTT. As protein: CASSGDWTTDTQYF.

The chain recombines TRBV7-2 with TRBJ2-1; D gene uncertain. The CDR3 consists of 12 residues. V was clipped by 1 base and J by 10 bases, with 8 bases between them. Germline V CDR1 and CDR2: SGHTA, FQGNSA. CDR3 DNA sequence: TGTGCCAGCAGCTTAGAACTACCAGAGCAGTTCTTC. This gives the protein CASSLELPEQFF. Full variable domain (missing parts from reference TRBV7-2 and TRBJ2-1): GAGVSQSPSNKVTEKGKDVELRCDPISGHTALYWYRQSLGQGLEFLIYFQGNSAPDKSGLPSDRFSAERTGGSVSTLTIQRTQQEDSAVYLCASSLELPEQFFGPGTRLTVL.

The V gene is TRBV3-1 (or the pseudogene TRBV3-2), the J gene TRBJ1-3, with D tentatively TRBD1 (5 bases). V gave up 6 bases and J gave up 0 bases, with 12 bases separating them. Germline values: CDR1 LGHDT, CDR2 YNNKEL (reference sequence). This CDR3 is 15 amino acids long. CDR3 sequence reads: CASSHDSLSGNTIYF. The CDR3 DNA reads as TGTGCCAGCAGTCATGACAGTCTCTCTGGAAACACCATATATTTT.

This clone was picked up a small number of times. The chain carries TRBV5-1 and TRBJ2-3, with 9 bases that match TRBD2. Germline CDR1 reads SGHRS; CDR2 reads YFSETQ. The CDR3 consists of 14 residues. V trimming: 2 bases; J trimming: 4 bases; junction bases outside the gene matches: 2. The CDR3 DNA reads as TGCGCCAGCAGCTTTAGCGGGAGCCCAGATACGCAGTATTTT. Encoded protein: CASSFSGSPDTQYF.

This clone was observed a single time. The chain uses TRBV12-3 or TRBV12-4 and TRBJ2-5; TRBD2 aligns across 10 bases. The CDR3 is 13 residues long. Germline trimming cut 5 bases from V and 5 bases from J; bases unmatched to any gene: 2. CDR3 nucleotide sequence: TGTGCCAGCAGTCAACTAGCGGGGGAGACCCAGTACTTC. Protein sequence: CASSQLAGETQYF.

This chain links TRBV10-1 with TRBJ1-6, with D tentatively TRBD1 (6 bases). This CDR3 is built from 15 residues. Germline CDR1 WNHNN, CDR2 SYGVQD (reference sequence). The V end was cut by 11 bases, the J end by 0 bases, with 14 bases between. The CDR3 sequence is CAFDRLFSYNSPLHF. In DNA form, the CDR3 reads TGCGCCTTTGACAGGTTATTCTCCTATAATTCACCCCTCCACTTT.

Remarks on this clone: At one end the junction does not follow the germline gene, possibly because of a read error. The genes are TRBV29-1 and TRBJ1-2; TRBD1 aligns across 8 bases. This CDR3 is built from 16 residues. Germline V CDR1 and CDR2: SQVTM, ANQGSEA. CDR3 protein: CSVEDPPRTGNSGYTF. In DNA, the CDR3 is TGCAGCGTTGAAGATCCCCCGAGGACAGGGAACTCTGGCTACACCTTC.

This chain links TRBV19 with TRBJ2-5; D unclear. Trimming took 6 bases from V and 3 from J, leaving 11 bases between them. Germline V gives CDR1 LNHDA, CDR2 SQIVND (reference sequence). CDR3 length: 13 residues. CDR3 sequence (DNA): TGTGCCAGTAGCCCTGAGAATGAAGAGACCCAGTACTTC. It specifies CASSPENEETQYF.

The J gene is TRBJ1-2, the V gene TRBV19; the D is unclear. Germline lookup yields CDR1 LNHDA and CDR2 SQIVND (reference sequence). Trimming took 3 bases from V and 4 from J, leaving 30 bases between them. This CDR3 has 20 residues. CDR3 loop: CASSMTNIKTLMRLSYGYTF. CDR3 nucleotides: TGTGCCAGTAGTATGACCAATATCAAAACCTTAATGAGGCTCTCCTATGGCTACACCTTC.

The V gene is TRBV6-4, the J gene TRBJ2-2; 12 bases map to TRBD2. Germline assignment: CDR1 MRHNA and CDR2 SNTAGT. The CDR3 runs to 15 residues. V dropped 10 bases and J dropped 2; count of bases not matched to a gene: 5. CDR3: CATKTSGRNTGELFF. The CDR3 nucleotides are TGTGCCACTAAGACTAGCGGGAGAAACACCGGGGAGCTGTTTTTT.

J is TRBJ2-7 and V is TRBV5-1, with D possibly matching TRBD1 (6 bases). V dropped 9 bases and J dropped 7 bases, with 17 bases sitting between them. Germline-derived CDR1 and CDR2 are SGHRS and YFSETQ. The CDR3 loop spans 12 amino acids. CDR3 in amino acids: CATREGEKEQYF. In DNA form, the CDR3 reads TGCGCCACCCGAGAGGGGGAGAAGGAGCAGTACTTC. Full variable domain (outside the CDR3, taken from reference TRBV5-1 and TRBJ2-7): KAGVTQTPRYLIKTRGQQVTLSCSPISGHRSVSWYQQTPGQGLQFLFEYFSETQRNKGNFPGRFSGRQFSNSRSEMNVSTLELGDSALYLCATREGEKEQYFGPGTRLTVT.

This chain joins TRBV21-1 and TRBJ2-4; the table's TRBD2 call for D was not verified on the DNA. TRBV21-1 is termed a pseudogene. The CDR3 has 13 residues. The CDR3, as DNA: TGTGCCAGAGGATACGGAGGCAAAAACATTCAGTACTTC. Its translation: CARGYGGKNIQYF.

The CDR3 nucleotides read TGTGCCAGCAAAGGACAGGGGTGGTACGAGCAGTACTTC. Translation: CASKGQGWYEQYF. The chain carries TRBV27 and TRBJ2-7; 9 bases fit TRBD1. This CDR3 is built from 13 residues. Trimming removed 7 bases from V and 4 bases from J; junction bases left unmatched: 5. Germline V gene sequence: CDR1 MNHEY, CDR2 SMNVEV (reference sequence).

This clone appeared a few times. This chain uses TRBV5-5 with TRBJ1-1; perhaps TRBD1 as D (5 bases). Germline-derived CDR1 and CDR2 are SGHKS and YYEKEE (reference sequence). The CDR3 loop spans 14 amino acids. The germline V and J ends were trimmed by 2 bases and 1 base, with 9 bases remaining between them. The CDR3 DNA reads TGTGCCAGCAGCTTCCAAACAGGGAACACTGAAGCTTTCTTT. Protein: CASSFQTGNTEAFF.

The CDR3 DNA is TGTGCCAGTAGTCCAGCCGGGGTCGGTGGAAACACCATATATTTT. This sequence encodes CASSPAGVGGNTIYF. The rearrangement links TRBV19 to TRBJ1-3; D remains unclear. The CDR3 is made up of 15 amino acids. CDR1 LNHDA and CDR2 SQIVND come from the germline V gene (reference sequence). Trimming cost V 5 bases and J 3 bases, with 14 bases left between them.

A remark on this clone: At one of its ends the junction is not consistent with the germline gene, which may arise from a read error. This chain links TRBV30 with TRBJ2-7, with unresolved D. This CDR3 is built from 12 residues. Germline V gene sequence: CDR1 GTSNPN, CDR2 SVGIG (reference sequence). The CDR3 protein is CAWRVGVSHFVF. The DNA for the CDR3 is TGTGCCTGGAGAGTTGGTGTATCCCACTTTGTCTTC.

The chain combines TRBV5-5 with TRBJ2-1, with 15 bases fitting TRBD2. The CDR3 sequence is 15 residues long. The germline CDR1 and CDR2 sequences are SGHKS and YYEKEE (reference sequence). The V and J ends lost 3 bases and 6 bases, in that order; junction bases with no gene match: 1. CDR3 protein: CASSWTSGGANEQFF. CDR3 sequence (DNA): TGTGCCAGCAGCTGGACTAGCGGGGGGGCCAATGAGCAGTTCTTC.

The rearrangement joins TRBV7-2 to TRBJ1-2, with D perhaps TRBD1 (6 bases). CDR1 is SGHTA and CDR2 is FQGNSA in the germline V gene. The CDR3 sequence is 13 residues long. V was trimmed by 1 base and J by 8 bases, leaving 11 bases between them. The CDR3 coding sequence is TGTGCCAGCAGCTTAGTATCGGGACAAGGCTACACCTTC. As protein: CASSLVSGQGYTF.

The CDR3 protein is CASSSSAVVGNTQYF. In DNA, the CDR3 is TGTGCCAGCAGCTCTAGCGCCGTCGTCGGCAATACGCAGTATTTT. This chain uses TRBV7-2 with TRBJ2-3, with D tentatively TRBD2 (6 bases). This CDR3 has 15 residues. Per germline, CDR1 SGHTA and CDR2 FQGNSA. V was cut by 4 bases and J by 7 bases, with 18 bases left in between.

V and J are TRBV6-5 and TRBJ2-1; TRBD2 is a possible D gene (7 bases). There are 15 residues in the CDR3. V dropped 2 bases and J dropped 4 bases, with 12 bases sitting between them. Per germline, CDR1 MNHEY and CDR2 SVGAGI. CDR3 amino acids: CASSYEGGSYNEQFF. CDR3 bases: TGTGCCAGCAGTTACGAGGGGGGGAGTTACAATGAGCAGTTCTTC.